Below, 8 T cell receptor beta chains from the same sample are listed, as sequenced in a study of shared clonotypes between healthy human individuals. The protocol was immunoSEQ multiplex PCR, while the TCRdb copy is restricted to in-frame clones and leaves out a portion. The repertoire holds about 2.4 million clones, with roughly 93% as singletons. The material sequenced was naive CD4+ T cells from PBMCs. Subset of the sample: CD45RA+ positively selected. Receptors originate from a man younger than 35 in good health. Some clones in this sample may be carry-over from other donors' samples.

The rearrangement links TRBV7-9 to TRBJ1-5; no clear D. CDR3 length: 13 amino acids. The germline V gene encodes CDR1 SEHNR and CDR2 FQNEAQ (reference sequence). V lost 4 bases to trimming and J lost 0 bases, with 4 bases between them. The CDR3 sequence is CASSYTSNQPQHF. The CDR3, as DNA: TGTGCCAGCAGCTACACTAGCAATCAGCCCCAGCATTTT.

This chain uses TRBV6-5 with TRBJ1-1, with D perhaps TRBD1 (5 bases). CDR3 size: 15 residues. V gave up 2 bases and J gave up 6 bases, with 16 bases separating them. Looked up from germline, CDR1 is MNHEY and CDR2 is SVGAGI. The CDR3 is CASSYTSTRGAEAFF. Here the CDR3 DNA reads TGTGCCAGCAGTTACACTTCAACCCGAGGGGCTGAAGCTTTCTTT.

The V call is TRBV6-6, the J call TRBJ2-7, with a tentative D call TRBD1 (6 bases). Trimming left V 7 bases short and J 5 bases short, with 18 bases between. This CDR3 region has 14 residues. The germline V gene has CDR1 MNHNY and CDR2 SVGAGI (reference sequence). CDR3 nucleotide sequence: TGTGCCAGCAACACAGGGCCGCCGGTCCACGAGCAGTACTTC. Amino acids: CASNTGPPVHEQYF.

This clone was recorded once. V and J are TRBV19 and TRBJ1-1; D perhaps matches TRBD1 (6 bases). The CDR3 consists of 17 residues. V was cut by 0 bases and J by 4 bases, with 18 bases left in between. Germline V gives CDR1 LNHDA, CDR2 SQIVND (reference sequence). CDR3 loop: CASSIDPQGLRGTEAFF. The CDR3 DNA is TGTGCCAGTAGTATAGATCCCCAGGGGCTTAGGGGCACTGAAGCTTTCTTT.

This clone was recorded once. The chain combines TRBV9 with TRBJ2-1; 7 bases align to TRBD2. The germline V gene encodes CDR1 SGDLS and CDR2 YYNGEE. Trimming removed 0 bases from V and 3 bases from J; junction bases left unmatched: 3. There are 15 residues in the CDR3. The CDR3 DNA sequence: TGTGCCAGCAGCGTAGAGGTAGCGGGCTACAATGAGCAGTTCTTC. Protein sequence: CASSVEVAGYNEQFF.

The V and J genes are TRBV5-4 and TRBJ2-1; TRBD2 matches 9 bases. This CDR3 has 16 amino acids. With V trimmed by 2 bases and J by 8 bases, 11 bases remained unmatched. CDR1 and CDR2 (germline): SGHNT, YYREEE (reference sequence). The CDR3 region has the DNA TGTGCCAGCAGCTTAGTGTTAGCGGGAGATCGCGATGAGCAGTTCTTC. Translating it yields CASSLVLAGDRDEQFF.

The chain joins TRBV6-1 to TRBJ2-1; D could derive from TRBD1 or TRBD2 (5 bases each). Germline V gene sequence: CDR1 MNHNS, CDR2 SASEGT. The V gene lost 3 bases and the J gene lost 8 bases, with 11 bases spanning the gap. This CDR3 region has 13 residues. The CDR3: CASSDRGVDEQFF. CDR3 nucleotide sequence: TGTGCCAGCAGTGATCGAGGGGTTGATGAGCAGTTCTTC.

The chain joins TRBV27 to TRBJ2-5, with a tentative D call TRBD1 (6 bases). Germline V lookup: CDR1 MNHEY, CDR2 SMNVEV (reference sequence). CDR3 size: 18 residues. With 3 bases removed from V and 1 base from J, the gap between germline ends came to 21 bases. In DNA, the CDR3 is TGTGCCAGCAGTTTTGCTGCGCGCCGCCCAGGGGTCCAAGAGACCCAGTACTTC. Translation: CASSFAARRPGVQETQYF.